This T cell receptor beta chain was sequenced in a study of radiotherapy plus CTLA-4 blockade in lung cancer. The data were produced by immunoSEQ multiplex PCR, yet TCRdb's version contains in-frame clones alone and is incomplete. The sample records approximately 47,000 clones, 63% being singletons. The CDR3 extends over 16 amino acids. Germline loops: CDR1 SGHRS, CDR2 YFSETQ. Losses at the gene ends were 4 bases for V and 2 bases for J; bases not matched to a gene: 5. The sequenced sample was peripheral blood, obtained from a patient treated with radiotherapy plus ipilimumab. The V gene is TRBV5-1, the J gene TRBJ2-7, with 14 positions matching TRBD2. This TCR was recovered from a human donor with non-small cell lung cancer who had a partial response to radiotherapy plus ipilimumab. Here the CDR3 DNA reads TGCGCCAGCAGCACTGGACTAGCGGGGGGCCCCTACGAGCAGTACTTC. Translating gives CASSTGLAGGPYEQYF.